This T cell receptor beta chain comes out of a study of T cell repertoires in cytomegalovirus infection. In germline, CDR1 is SEHNR, CDR2 FQNEAQ (reference sequence). The CDR3 runs 14 residues. This clonotype was counted at least ten times. Its specificity is not known. The junction shows a germline mismatch at one end, possibly a read error. Each CDR3 protein is one row after TCRdb ran MiXCR on the reads. The sample records about 180,000 distinct CDR3 sequences, approximately 14% being singletons. Regarding the study as a whole: Clonotype analysis showed dominance of the ex vivo response by HLA-C-restricted CMV-specific TCR beta clonotypes.

The chain joins TRBV7-9 to TRBJ1-1, with D unresolved. Material for sequencing was PBMCs. This receptor was taken from a human donor in good health (CMV status not recorded). Some clones in this sample may be carry-over from other donors' samples. DNA of the CDR3: TGTGCCAGCAGCTTAGTAAGCGAGTTCCCTGAGGCTTTCTTT. Its protein is CASSLVSEFPEAFF.